The rows below give T cell receptor beta chains drawn from one sample of a study of PD-1 blockade in mismatch repair-deficient tumors. The method was immunoSEQ multiplex PCR; TCRdb's version includes in-frame clones alone and lacks a portion of them. The sample lists tens of thousands of clones; around 80% were seen once. Source: peripheral blood, taken 4 weeks after starting pembrolizumab. These receptors were taken from an adult with mismatch repair-deficient cancer. CDR3s include the opening cysteine and the closing phenylalanine or tryptophan. D genes are given only for firm matches. Rows may omit the clone size; those that give it use once, few, many or a size class.

size	V	D	J	DNA	CDR3
.	TRBV4-2	TRBD1	TRBJ2-5	TGTGCCAGCAGCCAAGGACCTGGGACAGGGGGCTTGGAGACCCAGTACTTC	CASSQGPGTGGLETQYF
.	TRBV29-1	TRBD1	TRBJ1-2	TGCAGCGTTGACCGGGACAGCGGGAACTATGGCTACACCTTC	CSVDRDSGNYGYTF
.	TRBV9	TRBD1	TRBJ2-5	TGTGCCAGCAGCACCGGACAGGGGATTCGGGGGCAAGAGACCCAGTACTTC	CASSTGQGIRGQETQYF
.	TRBV11-1	.	TRBJ2-7	TGTGCCAGCAGCTTAGACCAAACAGATGCTTACGAGCAGTACTTC	CASSLDQTDAYEQYF
.	TRBV7-9	.	TRBJ2-7	TGTGCCAGCAGCTCTCCGACAGGAGATGATTTTTCCTACGAGCAGTACTTC	CASSSPTGDDFSYEQYF
.	TRBV29-1	.	TRBJ2-7	TGCAGCGTTGGTAAAGGGGACTTCCCATCGCTCCAGCACTTC	CSVGKGDFPSLQHF
.	TRBV6-1	.	TRBJ2-6	TGTGCCAGTCAGGCAGGTAGCTCTGGGGCCAACGTCCTGACTTTC	CASQAGSSGANVLTF
.	TRBV4-2	.	TRBJ2-7	TGTGCCAGCAGCCAAGGAGGGAGCTCCTACGAGCAGTACTTC	CASSQGGSSYEQYF
few	TRBV2	.	TRBJ2-7	TGTGCCAGCAGTCCCCAGGTGTGGGAGCAGTACTTC	CASSPQVWEQYF
.	TRBV6-4	TRBD1	TRBJ1-1	TGTGCCAGCAGGGACAGGCCGAACGCTGAAGCTTTCTTT	CASRDRPNAEAFF
.	TRBV11-2	TRBD2	TRBJ2-3	TGTGCCAGCACCCCTGCGGGAGAGTTTTCAGATACGCAGTATTTT	CASTPAGEFSDTQYF
.	TRBV15	TRBD2	TRBJ2-1	TGTGCCACCAGCAGACTAGCGGGCACCTACAATGAGCAGTTCTTC	CATSRLAGTYNEQFF
.	TRBV19	.	TRBJ2-2	TGTGCCAGTAGTATCCTAAACTCGAACACCGGGGAGCTGTTTTTT	CASSILNSNTGELFF
.	TRBV2	.	TRBJ2-7	TGTGCCAGCAAAGGAGGAGCGGACCCCTACGAGCAGTACTTC	CASKGGADPYEQYF
few	TRBV28	.	TRBJ1-1	TGTGCCAGCAGGCTTCCAAGTGTCGGGGTCACTGAAGCTTTCTTT	CASRLPSVGVTEAFF
few	TRBV7-9	.	TRBJ2-1	TGTGCCAGCAGCAAAATCCGGGGCTTCTACAATGAGCAGTTCTTC	CASSKIRGFYNEQFF
.	TRBV29-1	TRBD1	TRBJ1-1	TGCAGCGCAGGACAGGGAGGGAAAACTGAAGCTTTCTTT	CSAGQGGKTEAFF
.	TRBV6-1	.	TRBJ2-7	TGTGCCAGCAGTGAATCCGGGATAGGATTCTACGAGCAGTACTTC	CASSESGIGFYEQYF
few	TRBV6-5	.	TRBJ1-2	TGTGCCAGCCGGTCTGACGGACCTAACTATGGCTACACCTTC	CASRSDGPNYGYTF
few	TRBV6-5	.	TRBJ1-2	TGTGCCAGCAGCGGACAGTATAACTATGGCTACACCTTC	CASSGQYNYGYTF
.	TRBV19	.	TRBJ1-3	TGTGCCAGTAGTATCCGAGACACTAGAAACACCATATATTTT	CASSIRDTRNTIYF
few	TRBV9	.	TRBJ2-7	TGTGCCAGCAGCGTAGATCAGGGGAGGGTCTACGAGCAGTACTTC	CASSVDQGRVYEQYF
.	TRBV11-2	TRBD2	TRBJ2-5	TGTGCCAGCAGCGTACCTAGCGGGAGGGGGGAGACCCAGTACTTC	CASSVPSGRGETQYF
once	TRBV27	.	TRBJ2-1	TGTGCCAGCAGTTTATCGCGAGGGAGCTCCTACAATGAGCAGTTCTTC	CASSLSRGSSYNEQFF
.	TRBV19	.	TRBJ1-5	TGTGCCAGTAGTATCCGAGACGGCAACAATCAGCCCCAGCATTTT	CASSIRDGNNQPQHF
.	TRBV30	.	TRBJ1-1	TGTGCCGGACTTTTAGTGAGCACTGAAGCTTTCTTT	CAGLLVSTEAFF
.	TRBV11-2	.	TRBJ1-2	TGTGCCAGCAGCTTAGCTGTCAGGGAGGACTATGGCTACACCTTC	CASSLAVREDYGYTF
.	TRBV7-2	.	TRBJ2-7	TGTGCCAGCAGCTTTTCGGCCTACGAGCAGTACTTC	CASSFSAYEQYF
.	TRBV30	.	TRBJ1-2	TGTGCCTGGAGTTTTCGTGGGACCTATGGCTACACCTTC	CAWSFRGTYGYTF
.	TRBV5-4	.	TRBJ2-1	TGTGCCAGCAGCTTGGGGGGCGGAAACTCCTACAATGAGCAGTTCTTC	CASSLGGGNSYNEQFF
.	TRBV21-1	.	TRBJ2-1	TGTGCCAGCAGGCTTAGTCTGCTACACCATTCCGACAATGAGCAGTTCTTC	CASRLSLLHHSDNEQFF
.	TRBV4-1	.	TRBJ2-7	TGCGCCAGCAGCCCCACCCGAGGGCGGGACCATTCCTACGAGCAGTACTTC	CASSPTRGRDHSYEQYF
.	TRBV5-5	.	TRBJ2-1	TGTGCCAGCAGCTTGGCGGGGACATCCTACAATGAGCAGTTCTTC	CASSLAGTSYNEQFF
.	TRBV5-1	.	TRBJ2-7	TGCGCCAGCAGCTTGGCCACGGTATACGAGCAGTACTTC	CASSLATVYEQYF
once	TRBV29-1	TRBD2	TRBJ2-3	TGCAGCGTTTCGGGACTAGCAAAGCGGAGTGATACGCAGTATTTT	CSVSGLAKRSDTQYF
.	TRBV28	.	TRBJ1-2	TGTGCCAGCAGTCTCCCAGAGGGTATGTTGGATGGCTACACCTTC	CASSLPEGMLDGYTF
few	TRBV25-1	.	TRBJ2-7	TGTGCCAGCGGGGGAGGACCCTACGAGCAGTACTTC	CASGGGPYEQYF
.	TRBV30	TRBD2	TRBJ2-1	TGTGCCTGGAGTGAGGGACTAGCGGAGTTAGATGAGCAGTTCTTC	CAWSEGLAELDEQFF
.	TRBV7-7	.	TRBJ1-1	TGTGCTAGCAGCTTAAGAGAAAACACTGAAGCTTTCTTT	CASSLRENTEAFF
.	TRBV19	.	TRBJ2-6	TGTGCCAGTAGTATAAGGTTCCAGGCTGGGGCCAACGTCCTGACTTTC	CASSIRFQAGANVLTF
.	TRBV29-1	TRBD2	TRBJ2-1	TGCAGCGTAACGGGACTAGCGGGGAGCTCCTACAATGAGCAGTTCTTC	CSVTGLAGSSYNEQFF
.	TRBV6-5	TRBD1	TRBJ1-2	TGTGCCAGCAGCGACAGGGTTGGAAATGGCTACACCTTC	CASSDRVGNGYTF
.	TRBV7-9	TRBD2	TRBJ2-7	TGTGCCAGCAGCGGGACTAGCGGGGACTACGAGCAGTACTTC	CASSGTSGDYEQYF
once	TRBV9	.	TRBJ1-3	TGTGCCAGCAGCGTAGTCCCCTGGAGCTCTGGAAACACCATATATTTT	CASSVVPWSSGNTIYF
.	TRBV7-9	TRBD1	TRBJ2-7	TGTGCCAGCAGCACCCGACAGGGCTCCGAGCAGTACTTC	CASSTRQGSEQYF
.	TRBV10-3	.	TRBJ2-1	TGTGCCATCAGTGGGAGGAGGGAGAATTCCTACAATGAGCAGTTCTTC	CAISGRRENSYNEQFF
.	TRBV5-6	.	TRBJ2-2	TGTGCCAGCAGCCGTACCGGGACGGAGGGTAACACCGGGGAGCTGTTTTTT	CASSRTGTEGNTGELFF
.	TRBV6-1	TRBD1	TRBJ1-5	TGTGCCAGCAGTGTCGGGACAGGAAATCAGCCCCAGCATTTT	CASSVGTGNQPQHF
few	TRBV5-1	.	TRBJ1-2	TGCGCCAGCAGCTTGGAAGCAGGGGACTATGGCTACACCTTC	CASSLEAGDYGYTF
.	TRBV6-1	.	TRBJ2-7	TGTGCCAGCAGTGATACTGGCTACGAGCAGTACTTC	CASSDTGYEQYF
.	TRBV13	TRBD1	TRBJ1-1	TGTGCCAGCAGCTTGACAGGGCGGAACACTGAAGCTTTCTTT	CASSLTGRNTEAFF
.	TRBV6-1	TRBD1	TRBJ2-5	TGTGCCAGCAGTGAAGTTAGGGGGCCGGAGACCCAGTACTTC	CASSEVRGPETQYF
.	TRBV16	.	TRBJ1-1	TGTGCCAGCTCCGTGGGGGTCGGGGACACTGAAGCTTTCTTT	CASSVGVGDTEAFF
.	TRBV9	TRBD2	TRBJ2-1	TGTGCCAGCAACCGGGGGGGGCAGGGGAGCTACAATGAGCAGTTCTTC	CASNRGGQGSYNEQFF
once	TRBV5-1	.	TRBJ2-1	TGCGCCAGCAGCCGACTTGGAGGCGACGATGAGCAGTTCTTC	CASSRLGGDDEQFF
.	TRBV6-6	.	TRBJ1-1	TGTGCCAGCACCACGGGACACTTGAACACTGAAGCTTTCTTT	CASTTGHLNTEAFF
.	TRBV15	.	TRBJ1-3	TGTGCCACCAGCAGAGATGGAAACACCATATATTTT	CATSRDGNTIYF